The sequence of this TCR beta chain was determined in a study of cytomegalovirus exposure and HLA in healthy donors. The CDR3 totals 15 residues. Trimming removed 0 bases from V and 4 bases from J, with 13 bases in between. CDR1 and CDR2 from the germline V gene are GTSNPN and SVGIG (reference sequence). The study ran its PCR with 60 Vbeta and 13 Jbeta primers. Generated by immunoSEQ multiplex PCR, the TCRdb table keeps only in-frame clones and is missing some. In the table there are 250,000 to 350,000 clones, 75% to 90% of which are singletons. The specimen sequenced was PBMCs. This receptor was identified in a man between 35 and 55 years old in good health and CMV-seropositive. The gene calls are TRBV30 and TRBJ2-1; D is perhaps TRBD2 (5 bases). The chain's CDR3 is CAWSVMSGTYNEQFF. The CDR3 bases are TGTGCCTGGAGTGTTATGAGCGGAACTTACAATGAGCAGTTCTTC.